The next 19 T cell receptor beta chains were all read from a single sample in a study of T cells in women clearing cervical HPV infection. TCRdb's table, derived via immunoSEQ multiplex PCR, lists solely in-frame clones and lacks some. This repertoire includes about 16,000 clones. Material: blood buffy coat. These receptors all come from a woman between 18 and 75 years old with a cervical HPV16 infection that either progressed to CIN3+ or cleared (not recorded which).

A remark on this clone: The read finishes 3 residues shy of the CDR3 end, and the germline J gene is used to complete it. The V call is TRBV6-2 or TRBV6-3, the J call TRBJ2-2; 8 bases line up with TRBD1. The CDR3 is 14 residues long. The germline CDR1 and CDR2 sequences are MNHEY and SVGEGT. The CDR3 sequence is CASIWAGGGKKLFF. The part of the CDR3 DNA that was read is TGTGCCTCCATTTGGGCAGGGGGCGGAAAAAAG.

A word on this clone: The read terminates 3 residues before the CDR3 end, so the remaining end is supplied by the germline J gene. The chain couples TRBV28 to TRBJ2-7; tentatively, D is TRBD2 (6 bases). Trimming took off 4 bases at V and 3 bases at J, with 7 bases between the two ends. Looked up from germline, CDR1 is MDHEN and CDR2 is SYDVKM. The CDR3 has 12 amino acids. The CDR3: CASSWGDYEQYF. The sequenced part of the CDR3 DNA is TGTGCCAGCAGTTGGGGGGACTACGAG.

About this clone itself: The read stops 3 residues short of the end of the CDR3; the missing end is completed from the germline J gene. The V gene is TRBV19, the J gene TRBJ2-3; D unclear. Germline-derived CDR1 and CDR2 are LNHDA and SQIVND (reference sequence). The CDR3 runs to 13 residues. The sequenced CDR3 bases are TGTGCCAGTAGTAAGCCCGGTAGCTCTGCG. This encodes CASSKPGSSA. Given in full, the CDR3 is CASSKPGSSAQYF.

Comments on this clone: The CDR3 end is not reached by the read, which stops 3 residues before it; the germline J gene fills it in. The V call is TRBV20-1, the J call TRBJ2-2; 12 bases fit TRBD2. The CDR3 is 14 residues long. Germline CDR1 DFQATT, CDR2 SNEGSKA (reference sequence). V lost 3 bases, J lost 6 bases, and 2 bases stayed unmatched. CDR3 DNA, as far as it was read: TGCAGTGCTAGTTCTAGCGGGGGGGCCGGGGAG. This translates into CSASSSGGAGE. The entire CDR3 protein reads CSASSSGGAGELFF.

With regard to this clone: The CDR3 goes on 3 residues after the read ends, and that part is filled in from the germline J gene. This chain connects TRBV10-3 to TRBJ2-1; possibly TRBD1 for D (6 bases). Deletions cut 6 bases from V and 5 bases from J, with 20 bases between. The CDR3 consists of 16 residues. CDR1 and CDR2 (germline): ENHRY, SYGVKD. The DNA read from the CDR3 is TGTGCCATCAGGGACCCTAAACAGGGATTCGACAATGAG. Its translation is CAIRDPKQGFDNE. The full-length CDR3 reads as CAIRDPKQGFDNEQFF.

Remarks on this clone: The CDR3 end lies 3 residues beyond the end of the read and is filled in from the germline J gene. The chain couples TRBV19 to TRBJ1-1; tentative D call: TRBD1 (5 bases). Germline V gene sequence: CDR1 LNHDA, CDR2 SQIVND (reference sequence). The CDR3 has 12 amino acids. V was shortened by 9 bases and J by 5 bases, with 13 bases between the two germline ends. Partial CDR3 DNA: TGTGCCAGCGGCAGGGCTCAGACTGAA. Translation: CASGRAQTE. The entire CDR3 is CASGRAQTEAFF. The complete variable domain, with remaining parts taken from reference TRBV19 and TRBJ1-1, reads DGGITQSPKYLFRKEGQNVTLSCEQNLNHDAMYWYRQDPGQGLRLIYYSQIVNDFQKGDIAEGYSVSREKKESFPLTVTSAQKNPTAFYLCASGRAQTEAFFGQGTRLTVV.

A note on this clone: The observed sequence ends 3 residues before the CDR3 terminus, with the missing tail filled in from the germline J gene. V and J are TRBV19 and TRBJ2-1; weak D call: TRBD2 (7 bases). This CDR3 spans 15 amino acids. V was pared by 3 bases and J by 3 bases, with 12 bases between. Per the germline V gene, CDR1 is LNHDA and CDR2 is SQIVND (reference sequence). CDR3 sequence: CASSIVGGLYNEQFF. The CDR3 DNA, read in part, is TGTGCCAGTAGTATTGTGGGGGGGCTCTACAATGAG.

Remarks on this clone: The CDR3 end falls 3 residues outside the read, so it is completed with the germline J gene. This chain connects TRBV10-3 to TRBJ1-1; no firm D call. The CDR3 runs 14 residues. Germline lookup yields CDR1 ENHRY and CDR2 SYGVKD. Trimming shortened V by 2 bases and J by 0 bases, and 7 bases separated the two germline ends. The CDR3 sequence: CAISEGTMNTEAFF. CDR3 bases read: TGTGCCATCAGTGAGGGCACCATGAACACTGAA.

As for this clone: Coverage ceases 3 residues before the CDR3 finishes, and the germline J gene fills in the end. The chain combines TRBV20-1 with TRBJ2-1; no clear D. This CDR3 spans 11 amino acids. Trimming removed 4 bases from V and 6 bases from J, with 7 bases in between. Germline V lookup: CDR1 DFQATT, CDR2 SNEGSKA (reference sequence). This chain's CDR3 is CSAKSRNEQFF. The sequenced CDR3 bases are TGCAGTGCTAAATCTCGCAATGAG.

Concerning this clone: The CDR3 end is not reached by the read, which stops 3 residues before it; the germline J gene fills it in. V usage is TRBV19 and J usage is TRBJ1-4, with D maybe TRBD1 (5 bases). Per germline, CDR1 LNHDA and CDR2 SQIVND (reference sequence). The CDR3 runs to 16 residues. CDR3 sequence reads: CASSLGQSSYNSPLFF. CDR3 DNA, as far as it was read: TGTGCCAGTTCCTTGGGGCAGAGCTCCTATAATTCACCA.

Details on this clone: The read gets to within 3 residues of the CDR3 end, and the germline J gene fills in the rest. The chain uses TRBV20-1 and TRBJ1-6; a possible D gene is TRBD1 (5 bases). The germline V gene has CDR1 DFQATT and CDR2 SNEGSKA (reference sequence). Trimming removed 2 bases from V and 11 bases from J, with 19 bases in between. CDR3 length: 15 residues. The CDR3 bases that were read are TGCAGTGCTAGACCCAAACCGGACATTGGGCCACCC. Its protein is CSARPKPDIGPP. The CDR3 in full is CSARPKPDIGPPLHF.

As regards this clone: The CDR3 end is not reached by the read, which stops 3 residues before it; the germline J gene fills it in. The chain recombines TRBV2 with TRBJ2-1; tentative D call: TRBD2 (5 bases). Germline loops: CDR1 SNHLY, CDR2 FYNNEI. CDR3 length equals 14 residues. The V and J ends lost 6 bases and 5 bases respectively, with 14 bases between them. The sequenced part of the CDR3 DNA is TGTGCCAGCAGGGACTTCCTTGGGGACAATGAG. Its protein is CASRDFLGDNE. The full CDR3 protein reads CASRDFLGDNEQFF.

With respect to this clone: The read is 3 residues too short to cover the CDR3 end, so that end is filled in from the germline J gene. This chain uses TRBV6-2 or TRBV6-3 with TRBJ2-1, with D possibly being TRBD2 (7 bases). Trimming took off 6 bases at V and 1 base at J, with 16 bases between the two ends. This CDR3 has 16 residues. Germline lookup yields CDR1 MNHEY and CDR2 SVGEGT. The CDR3 loop reads CASRPLQGGSYNEQFF. CDR3 DNA (partial): TGTGCCAGCAGGCCTTTACAGGGAGGGTCCTACAATGAG.

Turning to this clone: The read comes to an end 3 residues before the CDR3 does, leaving the germline J gene to fill in the end. The chain carries TRBV19 and TRBJ2-7; TRBD1 agrees at 7 bases. Unmatched junction bases numbered 9, after V lost 5 bases and J lost 5 bases. Germline assignment: CDR1 LNHDA and CDR2 SQIVND (reference sequence). CDR3 length: 14 amino acids. This CDR3 is CASSLRTGYDEQYF. The sequenced CDR3 bases are TGTGCCAGTAGTCTACGGACAGGTTACGACGAG.

With regard to this clone: Coverage ceases 3 residues before the CDR3 finishes, and the germline J gene fills in the end. The chain carries TRBV7-7 and TRBJ2-5; D remains ambiguous. Trimming removed 1 base at V and 3 bases at J, with 9 bases between. CDR1 is SSHAT and CDR2 is FNYEAQ in the germline V gene (reference sequence). The CDR3 loop spans 14 amino acids. CDR3 sequence reads: CASSLVSVEETQYF. The part of the CDR3 DNA that was read is TGTGCCAGCAGCTTAGTATCAGTTGAAGAGACC.

With respect to this clone: Coverage ceases 3 residues before the CDR3 finishes, and the germline J gene fills in the end. The J gene is TRBJ1-2, the V gene TRBV18; D is possibly TRBD1 (6 bases). The V gene's germline CDR1 is KGHSH and CDR2 LQKENI. CDR3 length: 14 residues. CDR3 bases read: TGTGCCAGCGTAGGAGGACAGAGCACAGATACC. This sequence encodes CASVGGQSTDT. The complete CDR3 protein is CASVGGQSTDTYTF.

In the case of this clone: The read terminates 3 residues before the CDR3 end, so the remaining end is supplied by the germline J gene. The V and J genes are TRBV19 and TRBJ2-4; tentative D call: TRBD1 (6 bases). Germline V gives CDR1 LNHDA, CDR2 SQIVND (reference sequence). CDR3 size: 13 residues. This chain's CDR3 is CASSIRDTYGQYF. The sequenced part of the CDR3 DNA is TGTGCCAGTAGTATTCGGGACACCTATGGT.

Turning to this clone: Sequencing ends 3 residues short of the CDR3 end; the germline J gene provides the rest. The chain recombines TRBV30 with TRBJ2-5, with 12 bases fitting TRBD2. The germline V gene has CDR1 GTSNPN and CDR2 SVGIG (reference sequence). Trimming cost V 2 bases and J 1 base; bases outside gene matches: 5. The CDR3 totals 16 residues. The sequenced CDR3 bases are TGTGCCTGGAGTACTAGCGGGGGGCTACTCCAAGAGACC. Translation: CAWSTSGGLLQET. The whole CDR3 sequence reads CAWSTSGGLLQETQYF.

For this clone: The CDR3 end is not reached by the read, which stops 3 residues before it; the germline J gene fills it in. The chain uses TRBV27 and TRBJ2-5, with TRBD2 matching over 16 bases. The CDR3 totals 18 residues. CDR1 MNHEY and CDR2 SMNVEV come from the germline V gene (reference sequence). With 7 bases clipped from V and 4 bases from J, the junction kept 12 bases outside the gene matches. The CDR3 loop is CASKLSGLAGGNRETQYF. CDR3 DNA, as far as it was read: TGTGCCAGCAAATTATCGGGACTAGCGGGAGGGAATCGAGAGACC.